This entry describes one T cell receptor (beta chain). Its target is not known. This sample was included in a study of cytomegalovirus exposure and HLA in healthy donors. Study details: About 84% of 398 genotyped donors fell in the Caucasian-associated ancestry cluster.

This CDR3 has 15 residues. V lost 3 bases, J lost 6 bases, and 11 bases stayed unmatched. CDR1 MNHEY and CDR2 SMNVEV come from the germline V gene (reference sequence). It was with 60 Vbeta and 13 Jbeta primers that the PCR ran. Assay: immunoSEQ multiplex PCR; the TCRdb copy retains only in-frame clones and omits some. This table has around 150,000 clones, around 75% appearing once. General study points: Most CMV-associated TCR beta chains were later found to appear HLA-restricted. Being productive about 90% or about 30% of the time was typical of most TCR beta V segments in an earlier analysis.

The sequence came from a woman between 40 and 50 years old in good health and CMV-seropositive. The chain uses TRBV27 and TRBJ2-7; 7 nucleotides match TRBD1. Sequenced input: PBMCs. Here the CDR3 DNA reads TGTGCCAGCAGTTTTTCCGGGACAGCGGCGTGCGAGCAGTACTTC. As protein: CASSFSGTAACEQYF.